A single sample gave rise to the 32 T cell receptor beta chains below, sequenced in a study of cytomegalovirus exposure and HLA in healthy donors. Generated by immunoSEQ multiplex PCR, the TCRdb table keeps only in-frame clones and is missing some. Among 250,000 to 350,000 clones, around 87% were seen once, and the ten largest hold over 0.7%. What was sequenced was PBMCs. All receptors come from a woman younger than 30 in good health and CMV-seronegative.

The chain uses TRBV27 and TRBJ2-2, with 11 bases identical to TRBD2. CDR1 MNHEY and CDR2 SMNVEV come from the germline V gene (reference sequence). CDR3 length: 17 amino acids. The V segment lost 2 bases and the J segment 7 bases; nucleotides outside the gene matches: 9. Here the CDR3 DNA reads TGTGCCAGCAGTTTAAGTGTCGGACTAGCGGGTTTCGGGGAGCTGTTTTTT. Encoded protein: CASSLSVGLAGFGELFF.

V is TRBV6-6 and J is TRBJ2-7, with 12 bases lining up with TRBD2. Germline CDR1 MNHNY, CDR2 SVGAGI (reference sequence). The CDR3 consists of 15 residues. V dropped 5 bases and J dropped 4; count of bases not matched to a gene: 6. This CDR3 reads CASSGFTSGRYEQYF. CDR3 DNA: TGTGCCAGCAGTGGCTTCACTAGCGGGAGGTACGAGCAGTACTTC.

This clone was counted only a few times. This chain uses TRBV28 with TRBJ1-5; TRBD1 might be the D (6 bases). Trimming stripped 6 bases from V and 6 bases from J, with 18 bases between. This CDR3 has 15 amino acids. Germline V CDR1 and CDR2: MDHEN, SYDVKM. CDR3 DNA sequence: TGTGCCAGCAGATGGGAGTCGGGGGGCATTCAGCCCCAGCATTTT. Amino acid sequence: CASRWESGGIQPQHF.

The chain combines TRBV5-1 with TRBJ1-2; 10 nucleotides match TRBD1. This CDR3 has 15 amino acids. With V trimmed by 0 bases and J by 2 bases, 1 base remained unmatched. In germline, CDR1 is SGHRS, CDR2 YFSETQ. The CDR3 reads CASSLGDRGNYGYTF. The CDR3, as DNA: TGCGCCAGCAGCTTGGGGGACAGGGGCAACTATGGCTACACCTTC.

This clone came up once. The rearrangement links TRBV6-1 to TRBJ2-7; possible D gene TRBD1, 5 bases. Between the trimmed V and J ends, which lost 7 bases and 0 bases, there was a span of 13 bases. The CDR3 totals 14 residues. Germline V gene lookup returns CDR1 MNHNS and CDR2 SASEGT. The CDR3 DNA reads as TGTGCCAGCAAGAGGCAGGGTAGCTCCTACGAGCAGTACTTC. This gives the protein CASKRQGSSYEQYF.

A note on this clone: The identical CDR3 is also encoded by other nucleotide sequences in the sample. This sequence joins TRBV7-2 and TRBJ2-7; 7 nucleotides match TRBD1. The CDR3 loop spans 14 amino acids. Germline V gives CDR1 SGHTA, CDR2 FQGNSA. With 1 base clipped from V and 1 base from J, the junction kept 1 base outside the gene matches. The CDR3 loop is CASSLDRGSYEQYF. In nucleotides, the CDR3 is TGTGCCAGCAGCTTAGACAGGGGATCCTACGAGCAGTACTTC.

This rearrangement joins TRBV19 to TRBJ2-7, with 7 bases fitting TRBD1. CDR1 and CDR2 from the germline V gene are LNHDA and SQIVND (reference sequence). V lost 2 bases, J lost 0 bases, and 1 base stayed unmatched. The CDR3 contains 14 residues. Written as DNA, the CDR3 is TGTGCCAGTAGTATAACAGGGGCCTCCTACGAGCAGTACTTC. Its translation is CASSITGASYEQYF.

V is TRBV15 and J is TRBJ2-2; TRBD2 matches at 7 bases. Trimming at V came to 5 bases and at J to 4 bases, leaving 4 bases not matched to a gene. This CDR3 spans 14 amino acids. Germline V CDR1 and CDR2: LNHNV, YYDKDF (reference sequence). The CDR3 DNA reads TGTGCCACCAGCGGGGACTATTCCACCGGGGAGCTGTTTTTT. It codes for CATSGDYSTGELFF.

The chain employs TRBV6-1 and TRBJ1-1; perhaps TRBD1 as D (6 bases). V dropped 3 bases and J dropped 4 bases, with 9 bases sitting between them. The CDR3 runs 13 residues. Germline lookup yields CDR1 MNHNS and CDR2 SASEGT. The CDR3 DNA reads TGTGCCAGCAGTGACGTCAGGGGCACTGAAGCTTTCTTT. This encodes CASSDVRGTEAFF.

This chain links TRBV5-1 with TRBJ1-1; D ambiguous. Germline V gene sequence: CDR1 SGHRS, CDR2 YFSETQ. The CDR3 is 17 residues long. Between the trimmed V and J ends, which lost 4 bases and 0 bases, there was a span of 19 bases. DNA for the CDR3: TGCGCCAGCAGCCCGGACCCCGGAGGACGTATGAACACTGAAGCTTTCTTT. Amino acids: CASSPDPGGRMNTEAFF.

The rearrangement joins TRBV12-5 to TRBJ2-7; D unclear. V dropped 6 bases and J dropped 2 bases, with 8 bases sitting between them. The CDR3 extends over 12 amino acids. CDR1 and CDR2 (germline): LGHNT, FRNRAP. CDR3 residues: CASGPEAYEQYF. DNA of the CDR3: TGTGCTAGTGGCCCCGAGGCCTACGAGCAGTACTTC.

The chain combines TRBV5-1 with TRBJ1-5; 7 positions agree with TRBD1. The CDR3 loop spans 14 amino acids. CDR1 SGHRS and CDR2 YFSETQ come from the germline V gene. Germline trimming cut 2 bases from V and 5 bases from J; bases unmatched to any gene: 4. Here the CDR3 reads CASSLGTADQPQHF. The CDR3 DNA sequence: TGCGCCAGCAGCTTAGGGACAGCCGATCAGCCCCAGCATTTT.

The rearrangement links TRBV28 to TRBJ1-5; D is perhaps TRBD1 (5 bases). V was clipped by 3 bases and J by 6 bases, with 9 bases between them. CDR1 and CDR2 from the germline V gene are MDHEN and SYDVKM. CDR3 length equals 13 residues. In DNA, the CDR3 is TGTGCCAGCAGTTTGCGGGGGTCTCAGCCCCAGCATTTT. It specifies CASSLRGSQPQHF.

The chain carries TRBV5-4 and TRBJ2-5, with TRBD2 as a possible D gene (6 bases). Trimming cost V 4 bases and J 0 bases, with 7 bases left between them. The CDR3 has 13 amino acids. The V gene's germline CDR1 is SGHNT and CDR2 YYREEE (reference sequence). CDR3 protein: CASSQRDQETQYF. The CDR3, as DNA: TGTGCCAGCAGCCAGCGGGACCAAGAGACCCAGTACTTC.

V and J are TRBV19 and TRBJ1-2; D perhaps matches TRBD1 (5 bases). This CDR3 is built from 14 residues. Germline V gene lookup returns CDR1 LNHDA and CDR2 SQIVND (reference sequence). Trimming removed 10 bases from V and 4 bases from J, with 19 bases in between. The CDR3, as DNA: TGTGCCACTCGTGGTCCGGGGGTCCGCTATGGCTACACCTTC. It encodes CATRGPGVRYGYTF. The complete variable domain, with remaining parts taken from reference TRBV19 and TRBJ1-2, reads DGGITQSPKYLFRKEGQNVTLSCEQNLNHDAMYWYRQDPGQGLRLIYYSQIVNDFQKGDIAEGYSVSREKKESFPLTVTSAQKNPTAFYLCATRGPGVRYGYTFGSGTRLTVV.

The genes are TRBV5-6 and TRBJ2-7; 7 nucleotides line up with TRBD1. This CDR3 region has 16 residues. In germline, CDR1 is SGHDT, CDR2 YYEEEE. Trimming cost V 0 bases and J 2 bases; bases outside gene matches: 8. CDR3 sequence: CASSLADRAPTYEQYF. Written as DNA, the CDR3 is TGTGCCAGCAGCTTGGCCGACAGGGCTCCTACCTACGAGCAGTACTTC.

CDR3 bases: TGTGCCAGCAGTTTCAGGGCCATCTATGGCTACACCTTC. It specifies CASSFRAIYGYTF. The V gene is TRBV28, the J gene TRBJ1-2, with a weak D call TRBD1 (5 bases). This CDR3 has 13 amino acids. V was cut by 3 bases and J by 4 bases, with 9 bases left in between. From germline, CDR1 is MDHEN and CDR2 SYDVKM.

The sample holds one count of this clone. The chain combines TRBV9 with TRBJ1-3; 10 nucleotides match TRBD1. The germline V gene encodes CDR1 SGDLS and CDR2 YYNGEE. Trimming removed 3 bases from V and 3 bases from J; junction bases left unmatched: 6. This CDR3 region has 16 residues. The CDR3 DNA reads as TGTGCCAGCAGCGCCCGGACAGGGGGATATGGAAACACCATATATTTT. It translates to CASSARTGGYGNTIYF.

J is TRBJ2-3 and V is TRBV5-4; tentatively, D is TRBD2 (6 bases). V was trimmed by 5 bases and J by 0 bases, leaving 13 bases between them. Germline values: CDR1 SGHNT, CDR2 YYREEE (reference sequence). The CDR3 contains 15 residues. The CDR3 coding sequence is TGTGCCAGCAGTCGGGGCAGCGGGAGCACAGATACGCAGTATTTT. It is translated as CASSRGSGSTDTQYF. Drawing the rest from reference TRBV5-4 and TRBJ2-3, the complete variable domain is ETGVTQSPTHLIKTRGQQVTLRCSSQSGHNTVSWYQQALGQGPQFIFQYYREEENGRGNFPPRFSGLQFPNYSSELNVNALELDDSALYLCASSRGSGSTDTQYFGPGTRLTVL.

The rearrangement joins TRBV6-4 to TRBJ1-6; a possible D gene is TRBD1 (5 bases). V lost 2 bases to trimming and J lost 7 bases, with 12 bases between them. In germline, CDR1 is MRHNA, CDR2 SNTAGT. The CDR3 is made up of 15 amino acids. The CDR3 is CASSDDGGANSPLHF. CDR3 coding DNA: TGTGCCAGCAGTGACGACGGTGGGGCGAATTCACCCCTCCACTTT.

The chain is built from TRBV2 and TRBJ2-1, with a weak D call TRBD2 (5 bases). The V end was cut by 3 bases, the J end by 9 bases, with 9 bases between. The CDR3 loop spans 12 amino acids. CDR1 is SNHLY and CDR2 is FYNNEI in the germline V gene. Here the CDR3 reads CASSDRGGEQFF. The CDR3 DNA reads TGTGCCAGCAGTGACCGGGGTGGTGAGCAGTTCTTC.

As to this clone: This sample includes further DNA sequences coding for the same CDR3. The genes are TRBV5-1 and TRBJ2-1, with D perhaps TRBD2 (5 bases). The germline V gene has CDR1 SGHRS and CDR2 YFSETQ. V was shortened by 0 bases and J by 0 bases, with 10 bases between the two germline ends. The CDR3 is made up of 16 amino acids. The DNA of the CDR3 is TGCGCCAGCAGCTTGGTGGCGGGTCGCTCCTACAATGAGCAGTTCTTC. It encodes CASSLVAGRSYNEQFF. Full variable domain (rest looked up from reference TRBV5-1 and TRBJ2-1): KAGVTQTPRYLIKTRGQQVTLSCSPISGHRSVSWYQQTPGQGLQFLFEYFSETQRNKGNFPGRFSGRQFSNSRSEMNVSTLELGDSALYLCASSLVAGRSYNEQFFGPGTRLTVL.

Here the CDR3 reads CASSPTDGGYNEQFF. The CDR3 DNA reads TGTGCCAGCAGCCCCACAGACGGGGGGTACAATGAGCAGTTCTTC. The rearrangement links TRBV9 to TRBJ2-1, with 7 positions matching TRBD2. The CDR3 is made up of 15 amino acids. Unmatched junction bases numbered 8, after V lost 4 bases and J lost 4 bases. Germline lookup yields CDR1 SGDLS and CDR2 YYNGEE.

The chain uses TRBV5-1 and TRBJ2-7, with TRBD2 as a possible D gene (5 bases). Trimming cost V 4 bases and J 0 bases, with 17 bases left between them. The germline V gene encodes CDR1 SGHRS and CDR2 YFSETQ. The length of the CDR3 is 16 residues. The CDR3 DNA reads as TGCGCCAGCAGCCTGACCAGCGGTGTTAGCTCCTACGAGCAGTACTTC. This codes for CASSLTSGVSSYEQYF. The variable domain in full, completed from reference TRBV5-1 and TRBJ2-7, reads KAGVTQTPRYLIKTRGQQVTLSCSPISGHRSVSWYQQTPGQGLQFLFEYFSETQRNKGNFPGRFSGRQFSNSRSEMNVSTLELGDSALYLCASSLTSGVSSYEQYFGPGTRLTVT.

V is TRBV2 and J is TRBJ1-2; 10 bases are a match to TRBD1. J gave up 2 bases and V 6 bases, and 6 bases lay outside the gene matches. CDR1 and CDR2 from the germline V gene are SNHLY and FYNNEI. The CDR3 is 15 amino acids. The CDR3 region is CASSLGQGENYGYTF. In nucleotides, the CDR3 is TGTGCCAGCAGCCTTGGACAGGGGGAGAACTATGGCTACACCTTC.

The V call is TRBV20-1, the J call TRBJ1-2, with 7 bases aligning to TRBD1. This CDR3 has 11 amino acids. J was trimmed by 4 bases and V by 6 bases; bases with no gene match: 2. The germline CDR1 and CDR2 sequences are DFQATT and SNEGSKA (reference sequence). The CDR3 DNA reads TGCAGTGCCGGGACAGTCTATGGCTACACCTTC. Encoded protein: CSAGTVYGYTF.

The chain is built from TRBV28 and TRBJ1-1; 8 bases line up with TRBD1. The CDR3 contains 15 residues. Germline-derived CDR1 and CDR2 are MDHEN and SYDVKM. With V trimmed by 5 bases and J by 0 bases, 5 bases remained unmatched. The CDR3 here is CASSTGGALNTEAFF. CDR3 nucleotides: TGTGCCAGCAGTACAGGGGGGGCTTTGAACACTGAAGCTTTCTTT.

This sequence joins TRBV4-1 and TRBJ1-2; 9 bases align to TRBD1. The germline V gene encodes CDR1 MGHRA and CDR2 YSYEKL. The CDR3 runs 17 residues. Trimming removed 4 bases from V and 0 bases from J; junction bases left unmatched: 9. The CDR3 protein is CASSPIGQGTPNYGYTF. In DNA form, the CDR3 reads TGCGCCAGCAGCCCAATAGGACAGGGGACCCCTAACTATGGCTACACCTTC.

The chain is built from TRBV28 and TRBJ1-4, with unresolved D. Germline loops: CDR1 MDHEN, CDR2 SYDVKM. There are 13 residues in the CDR3. V lost 5 bases and J lost 8, with 12 bases in between. The CDR3 region is CASSVYGEEKLFF. The CDR3 coding sequence is TGTGCCAGCAGTGTTTACGGGGAGGAAAAACTGTTTTTT.

This chain links TRBV19 with TRBJ1-3; D not certain. Trimming took 9 bases from V and 3 from J, leaving 12 bases between them. This CDR3 comprises 13 residues. Germline values: CDR1 LNHDA, CDR2 SQIVND (reference sequence). The CDR3 DNA follows: TGTGCCAGCACCGAGGAACTTGGAAACACCATATATTTT. It is translated as CASTEELGNTIYF.

The chain recombines TRBV19 with TRBJ1-2; D gene unclear. Between the trimmed V and J ends, which lost 10 bases and 4 bases, there was a span of 19 bases. The CDR3 extends over 14 amino acids. Per the germline V gene, CDR1 is LNHDA and CDR2 is SQIVND (reference sequence). The CDR3 is CATTPRAQIYGYTF. In DNA form, the CDR3 reads TGTGCCACCACGCCGCGGGCGCAGATCTATGGCTACACCTTC.

The chain has TRBV28 and TRBJ2-7, with TRBD1 identical over 8 bases. From germline, CDR1 is MDHEN and CDR2 SYDVKM. Losses at the gene ends were 6 bases for V and 2 bases for J; bases not matched to a gene: 6. This CDR3 comprises 14 residues. The CDR3: CASRGTGPTYEQYF. CDR3 in DNA: TGTGCCAGCAGGGGGACAGGACCTACCTACGAGCAGTACTTC.